This T cell receptor (beta chain) was documented in a study of identical twins. TCRdb re-derived calls from the 5' RACE reads in MiXCR, one entry per CDR3 protein. The sample records over 500,000 distinct CDR3 sequences, 20% to 25% being singletons. The CDR3 totals 12 residues. After removal of 8 bases from V and 7 bases from J, the junction contained 8 bases not matched to a gene. From germline, CDR1 is SGHTA and CDR2 FQGNSA. This sample was shared with a second study, whose subject was T cells expressing NK-cell markers.

The sequence derives from a woman between 18 and 30 years old in good health. This sequence joins TRBV7-2 and TRBJ2-7; 7 bases agree with TRBD2. Specimen: CD4+ T cells sorted from blood. CDR3 loop: CASLNRGGEQYF. The CDR3 DNA is TGTGCCAGCCTAAACCGGGGAGGGGAGCAGTACTTC.